Sequencing of this T cell receptor (beta chain) was carried out in a study of blood T cell repertoires in COVID-19. Overall study context: COVID-19 samples, acute and convalescent, were from the United States, Italy and Spain. The analysed material was cDNA or gDNA that came from T cells, B-cell-depleted T cells, or PBMCs.

The V segment lost 1 base and the J segment 0 bases; nucleotides outside the gene matches: 16. The germline gives CDR1 LNHNV, CDR2 YYDKDF (reference sequence). The CDR3 has 21 amino acids. Per the authors' pipeline: Amplification of reference gene primers provided the estimated nucleated cell counts. Assay used: immunoSEQ multiplex PCR; TCRdb lists only in-frame clones, some missing. That table furnishes V, J and clone size, whereas the DNA furnished D and trimming. Here the sample spans approximately 210,000 clones, more than 70% being singletons. The chain is built from TRBV15 and TRBJ2-3; the match to TRBD1 covers 10 bases. Specimen: peripheral blood. This receptor was identified in a woman in her thirties or forties who had recovered from COVID-19. CDR3 in amino acids: CATSRGPGTGVLTPSTDTQYF. CDR3 nucleotide sequence: TGTGCCACCAGCAGAGGTCCCGGGACAGGGGTACTAACCCCTAGCACAGATACGCAGTATTTT.